This T cell receptor beta chain was identified in a study of OX40 agonist ivuxolimab in advanced cancers. V gave up 3 bases and J gave up 7 bases; unmatched junction bases: 2. CDR1 and CDR2 from the germline V gene are SGHKS and YYEKEE (reference sequence). The CDR3 runs to 15 residues. Assay: immunoSEQ multiplex PCR; the TCRdb copy retains only in-frame clones and omits some. The data show about 14,000 clones, about 82% seen once. The V gene is TRBV5-5, the J gene TRBJ2-1; 15 nucleotides align to TRBD2. Sequenced here: CD4+ or CD8+ T cells sorted from blood, sampled in a trial of the OX40 agonist ivuxolimab. The receptor comes from an adult with an advanced solid tumor such as melanoma, head and neck, liver or kidney cancer. The CDR3 sequence is CASSWGLAGGNEQFF. The CDR3 bases are TGTGCCAGCAGCTGGGGACTAGCGGGAGGTAATGAGCAGTTCTTC.